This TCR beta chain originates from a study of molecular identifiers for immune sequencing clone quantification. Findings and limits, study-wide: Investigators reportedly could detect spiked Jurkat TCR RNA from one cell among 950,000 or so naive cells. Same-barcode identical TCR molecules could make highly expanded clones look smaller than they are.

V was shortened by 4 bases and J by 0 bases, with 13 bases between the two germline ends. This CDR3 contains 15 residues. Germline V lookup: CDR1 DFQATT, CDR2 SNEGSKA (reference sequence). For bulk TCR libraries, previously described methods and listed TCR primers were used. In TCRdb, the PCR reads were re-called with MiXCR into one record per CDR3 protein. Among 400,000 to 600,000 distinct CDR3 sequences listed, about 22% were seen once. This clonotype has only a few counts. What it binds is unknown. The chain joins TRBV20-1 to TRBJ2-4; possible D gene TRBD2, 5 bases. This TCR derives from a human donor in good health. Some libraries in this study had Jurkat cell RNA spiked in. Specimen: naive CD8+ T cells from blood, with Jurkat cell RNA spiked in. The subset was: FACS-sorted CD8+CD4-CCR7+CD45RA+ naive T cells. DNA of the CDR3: TGCAGTGCTATGTTGACTACGCTAGCCAAAAACATTCAGTACTTC. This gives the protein CSAMLTTLAKNIQYF.